A selection of T cell receptor beta chains follows, all from one sample in a study of OX40 agonist ivuxolimab in advanced cancers. This table comes from immunoSEQ multiplex PCR, and its TCRdb copy is limited to in-frame clones, with some not included. The sample contains tens of thousands of clones, 84% of which appear only once. Sample: CD4+ or CD8+ T cells sorted from blood, taken in a trial of the OX40 agonist ivuxolimab. All receptors derive from an adult with an advanced solid tumor such as melanoma, head and neck, liver or kidney cancer. CDR3s leave out the opening cysteine and the closing phenylalanine or tryptophan. A row's size may be missing; if present it is once, few, many or a size class.

J gene: TRBJ2-1
clone size: once
V gene: TRBV6-5
CDR3 length: 12
CDR3 protein: ASSRQSIGNEQF

J gene: TRBJ1-5
clone size: once
V gene: TRBV4-1
CDR3 length: 15
CDR3 protein: ASSQLGTEYSNQPQH

J gene: TRBJ1-1
clone size: once
V gene: TRBV5-6
CDR3 length: 13
CDR3 protein: ASSLVTSQNTEAF

J gene: TRBJ1-1
clone size: .
V gene: TRBV30
CDR3 length: 11
CDR3 protein: AWSVIRSAEAF

J gene: TRBJ1-2
clone size: .
V gene: TRBV28
CDR3 length: 14
CDR3 protein: ASIPPPGSFFGGYT

J gene: TRBJ2-4
clone size: .
V gene: TRBV18
CDR3 length: 13
CDR3 protein: ASSDIELAKNIQY

J gene: TRBJ2-1
clone size: .
V gene: TRBV9
CDR3 length: 11
CDR3 protein: ASSPMGVGEQF

J gene: TRBJ1-1
clone size: once
V gene: TRBV14
CDR3 length: 13
CDR3 protein: ASSRRERSKSEAF

J gene: TRBJ1-2
clone size: .
V gene: TRBV7-3
CDR3 length: 12
CDR3 protein: ASSSRDGNYGYT

J gene: TRBJ1-1
clone size: .
V gene: TRBV10-1
CDR3 length: 11
CDR3 protein: ATSQNMNTEAF

J gene: TRBJ2-3
clone size: once
V gene: TRBV5-4
CDR3 length: 13
CDR3 protein: ASSLAGVSTDTQY